This T cell receptor beta chain was recorded in a study of blood T cell repertoires in COVID-19 (TCRdb year 2020). Background on the whole study: Collaborator samples came from the United States, Italy and Spain and covered acute and convalescent phases of COVID-19. The prospective study material was composed of cDNA or gDNA derived from T cells, B-cell-depleted T cells, or PBMCs. The dataset comprised deeply sampled blood TCRbeta repertoires from subjects exposed to, actively infected with, or recovered from COVID-19. The repertoires were made available in a free public database intended to serve as a resource for research on the immune response to SARS-CoV-2. Samples came from the ongoing ImmuneRACE study (first 160 participants) plus 1,254 subjects from 6 global collaborators. Nearly every sample came with metadata listing a de-identified subject ID, COVID-19 status, age in years and sex. Where available, HLA class I and class II types were taken from metadata supplied by the sample provider and were not determined by assay-based typing. The research as a whole found: The amount of clinical and demographic metadata varied by source and participant and was provided uncurated.

Participants in the prospective study were aged roughly 18 to 100 years, lived in under 30 United States geographic areas, and enrolled through a virtual design. Cohort assignment in the prospective study relied on participant-reported clinical history from a screening survey and a study questionnaire. Exposed participants had been in contact, within 2 weeks of entering the study, with a person who had a PCR-confirmed or clinician-diagnosed case of COVID-19. Mobile phlebotomists in the prospective study collected whole blood, serum and a nasopharyngeal or oropharyngeal swab from every participant. Prospective study participants could optionally give additional blood draws and questionnaires over an approximately 2-month period. Before DNA extraction, prospective study blood samples were shipped either frozen or at room temperature. Points on this clone: It has no known antigen specificity. The sample holds no much larger clone one base away, and base qualities are not on file.

TCRbeta CDR3 regions were amplified from genomic DNA by means of the immunoSEQ Assay, a bias-controlled multiplex PCR. The study's own analysis went as follows. The number of nucleated cells in each sample was estimated by amplification of reference gene primers within the assay. Sequence reads were collapsed and filtered to measure the absolute abundance of every unique TCRbeta CDR3 rearrangement. For each sample, productive Simpson clonality was calculated as the square root of Simpson's diversity index across productive rearrangements. TCRdb re-hosts the immuneACCESS table, in-frame sequences only. Its copies lack some clones; in the studies checked, an unresolved V gene accounts for under half of them, and the cause for the rest is not known. That table furnishes V, J and clone size, whereas the DNA furnished D and trimming. The sample has about 260,000 clones on record, 75% to 95% of them singletons. Jointly, the top ten make up approximately 2.7% of the sample.

Taken from the germline V gene, the CDR1 and CDR2 loops are MGHDK and SYGVNS. V is pruned by 5 bases and J by 0 bases, leaving 6 bases of the junction without a gene match. The CDR3 contains 16 residues, cysteine and phenylalanine counted. Left in the record is the CDR3 DNA by itself, 48 bases read in frame from the first base. The chain uses TRBV25-1 and TRBJ2-1; TRBD2 matches 8 bases in the middle. Material for sequencing was PBMCs or T cells enriched from blood (not recorded which). This TCR was sampled from a man aged 40-50 years who had been exposed to COVID-19. The nucleotides read TGTGCCAGCAGTCGAACGGGGACTAGCTCCTACAATGAGCAGTTCTTC. Translated, it reads CASSRTGTSSYNEQFF.